The 25 T cell receptor beta chains below were found in one sample sequenced in a study of T cells in Graves' hyperthyroidism and ophthalmopathy. What was amplified from RNA transcripts were TCR beta CDR3 regions. A first-round RT-PCR of the TCR CDR3 used the HTBI primer set. MiXCR was run by TCRdb on the multiplex PCR reads, yielding one entry per CDR3 protein. The sample has around 580,000 distinct CDR3 sequences, approximately 15% seen once. Sequenced: blood. The receptors were sampled from a woman aged 18-29 years with Graves' hyperthyroidism.

This clonotype showed up many times. The chain employs TRBV6-6 and TRBJ1-3; possibly TRBD1 for D (6 bases). Trimming removed 2 bases at V and 4 bases at J, with 9 bases between. Germline V CDR1 and CDR2: MNHNY, SVGAGI (reference sequence). The CDR3 totals 14 residues. Here the CDR3 DNA reads TGTGCCAGCAGTTACATGGGACAAGGAAACACCATATATTTT. Encoded protein: CASSYMGQGNTIYF.

Points on this clonotype: One base away lies a much larger clone, so this may be a sequencing read error. CDR3 loop: CASSTNRGSNTGERFF. CDR3 nucleotide sequence: TGTGCCAGCAGCACCAACAGGGGGTCCAACACCGGGGAGCGGTTTTTT. This chain joins TRBV7-9 and TRBJ2-2, with 8 bases identical to TRBD1. Germline V gives CDR1 SEHNR, CDR2 FQNEAQ (reference sequence). CDR3 size: 16 residues.

Ten or more counts support this clonotype. This chain connects TRBV6-2 or TRBV6-3 to TRBJ2-1, with 8 bases aligning to TRBD1. There are 17 residues in the CDR3. Germline lookup yields CDR1 MNHEY and CDR2 SVGEGT. V lost 7 bases to trimming and J lost 5 bases; unmatched junction nucleotides: 16. The CDR3 DNA reads as TGTGCCAGCACCCGACAGGGGCGGGCGTCGGAAGACAATGAGCAGTTCTTC. Residues: CASTRQGRASEDNEQFF.

CDR3 region: CATSDDRGRGYTF. The CDR3 nucleotides are TGTGCCACCAGTGACGACAGGGGGCGAGGCTACACCTTC. The rearrangement joins TRBV24-1 to TRBJ1-2; 10 bases line up with TRBD1. From germline, CDR1 is KGHDR and CDR2 SFDVKD. The CDR3 runs to 13 residues. The V gene end was trimmed by 4 bases and the J gene end by 8 bases; junction bases not matched to a gene: 3.

This clonotype occurred a few times. The chain joins TRBV6-1 to TRBJ1-2; D call uncertain. Germline V lookup: CDR1 MNHNS, CDR2 SASEGT. The germline V and J ends were trimmed by 6 bases and 8 bases, with 13 bases remaining between them. The CDR3 has 12 residues. The CDR3 protein is CASSPTTRGYTF. CDR3 sequence (DNA): TGTGCCAGCAGCCCCACTACCCGAGGCTACACCTTC.

This clonotype was found many times. The genes are TRBV11-1 and TRBJ2-1, with D maybe TRBD1 (6 bases). The CDR3 consists of 14 residues. V lost 1 base to trimming and J lost 8 bases, with 12 bases between them. CDR1 and CDR2 (germline): SGHAT, FQDESV (reference sequence). CDR3 residues: CASSLVGQWDEQFF. DNA for the CDR3: TGTGCCAGCAGCTTAGTAGGACAGTGGGATGAGCAGTTCTTC.

This clonotype was seen ten or more times. V gene TRBV2 combines with J gene TRBJ2-5; D unresolved. Between the trimmed V and J ends, which lost 5 bases and 1 base, there was a span of 8 bases. The CDR3 loop spans 13 amino acids. Germline CDR1 SNHLY, CDR2 FYNNEI. CDR3 protein: CASSSTLQETQYF. CDR3 sequence (DNA): TGTGCCAGCAGTAGCACCCTCCAAGAGACCCAGTACTTC.

The chain uses TRBV6-1 and TRBJ2-7, with D uncertain. The V and J ends lost 5 bases and 0 bases respectively, with 8 bases between them. CDR3 size: 13 residues. Germline V CDR1 and CDR2: MNHNS, SASEGT. CDR3 coding DNA: TGTGCCAGCAGTTTCCCAGTCTCCTACGAGCAGTACTTC. It translates to CASSFPVSYEQYF.

This clonotype appeared a few times. V is TRBV5-1 and J is TRBJ2-5; tentatively, D is TRBD1 (6 bases). The CDR3 contains 13 residues. Trimming took off 6 bases at V and 3 bases at J, with 12 bases between the two ends. The germline V gene has CDR1 SGHRS and CDR2 YFSETQ. CDR3: CASMTGSKETQYF. The CDR3 DNA sequence: TGCGCCAGCATGACAGGATCAAAAGAGACCCAGTACTTC.

V usage is TRBV12-3 or TRBV12-4 and J usage is TRBJ2-1; TRBD1 matches 9 bases. V was clipped by 5 bases and J by 10 bases; unmatched bases: 9. The CDR3 spans 14 residues. CDR3 DNA sequence: TGTGCCAGCAGTCAGGATACAGGGGGCGGGGAGCAGTTCTTC. The encoded protein is CASSQDTGGGEQFF.

The chain employs TRBV2 and TRBJ2-1, with D tentatively TRBD2 (7 bases). Trimming stripped 5 bases from V and 7 bases from J, with 12 bases between. The CDR3 has 13 amino acids. Per germline, CDR1 SNHLY and CDR2 FYNNEI. The CDR3 region has the DNA TGTGCCAGCAGTTTGAGGGGGGGGAATGAGCAGTTCTTC. Translated, it gives CASSLRGGNEQFF.

This clonotype was detected ten times or more. CDR3 coding DNA: TGTGCCAGCAGTGAAGCCGTAGCCCCCCCCTACGAGCAGTACTTC. Amino acids: CASSEAVAPPYEQYF. J is TRBJ2-7 and V is TRBV2, with D unclear. V lost 0 bases and J lost 2, with 11 bases in between. The CDR3 has 15 residues. The germline CDR1 and CDR2 sequences are SNHLY and FYNNEI. Full variable domain (outside the CDR3, taken from reference TRBV2 and TRBJ2-7): EPEVTQTPSHQVTQMGQEVILRCVPISNHLYFYWYRQILGQKVEFLVSFYNNEISEKSEIFDDQFSVERPDGSNFTLKIRSTKLEDSAMYFCASSEAVAPPYEQYFGPGTRLTVT.

CDR3 sequence: CASSFKIAKNIQYF. The CDR3 DNA follows: TGTGCCAGCAGTTTTAAGATAGCCAAAAACATTCAGTACTTC. The chain links TRBV12-3 or TRBV12-4 to TRBJ2-4; D is unresolved. This CDR3 contains 14 residues. V lost 3 bases and J 0 bases, leaving 6 bases between the germline ends.

The V gene is TRBV9, the J gene TRBJ1-2; weak D call: TRBD1 (5 bases). The CDR3 is 15 residues long. The germline CDR1 and CDR2 sequences are SGDLS and YYNGEE. Deletions cut 4 bases from V and 4 bases from J, with 17 bases between. The CDR3 DNA reads as TGTGCCAGCAGCCCGAATCCCGGGACGGCCTATGGCTACACCTTC. The encoded protein is CASSPNPGTAYGYTF.

This clonotype was observed at least ten times. V gene TRBV12-3 or TRBV12-4 combines with J gene TRBJ2-1; D gene unclear. Trimming stripped 1 base from V and 6 bases from J, with 16 bases between. The length of the CDR3 is 16 residues. The DNA of the CDR3 is TGTGCCAGCAGTTTAGGTTTAGGCGGACCTACCAATGAGCAGTTCTTC. Translating gives CASSLGLGGPTNEQFF.

About this clonotype itself: A much larger clonotype is one base distant, so this may be a read error. This sequence joins TRBV11-3 and TRBJ1-1, with 7 bases identical to TRBD1. CDR1 and CDR2 (germline): SGHNT, YENEEA. The CDR3 extends over 15 amino acids. CDR3 region: CASSPRDRVGTEVFF. The CDR3 DNA reads as TGTGCCAGCAGCCCAAGGGACAGAGTAGGAACTGAAGTTTTCTTT.

Only a few counts were recorded for this clonotype. The chain combines TRBV9 with TRBJ2-3; TRBD2 agrees at 10 bases. CDR1 and CDR2 from the germline V gene are SGDLS and YYNGEE. The CDR3 has 17 amino acids. Trimming removed 0 bases from V and 4 bases from J; junction bases left unmatched: 8. CDR3 coding DNA: TGTGCCAGCAGCGTAGCGTCAGCGGGAGGGCCCTCAGATACGCAGTATTTT. This codes for CASSVASAGGPSDTQYF.

The chain carries TRBV9 and TRBJ2-1, with 10 bases aligning to TRBD2. Germline-derived CDR1 and CDR2 are SGDLS and YYNGEE. The CDR3 contains 17 residues. Trimming at V came to 7 bases and at J to 3 bases, leaving 13 bases not matched to a gene. The CDR3 DNA reads as TGTGCCAGCTCTGCAGATCGTAGCGGGGGGTTCTACAATGAGCAGTTCTTC. Amino acids: CASSADRSGGFYNEQFF.

V gene TRBV19 combines with J gene TRBJ2-3; perhaps D is TRBD1 or TRBD2 (5 bases each). The germline V gene has CDR1 LNHDA and CDR2 SQIVND (reference sequence). The CDR3 covers 18 residues. V was cut by 7 bases and J by 1 base, with 24 bases left in between. The CDR3 reads CASTPHSGTLTGTDTQYF. For the CDR3, the DNA is TGTGCCAGTACTCCTCATTCCGGGACCCTAACGGGCACAGATACGCAGTATTTT.

This clonotype was observed at least ten times. V gene TRBV7-3 combines with J gene TRBJ2-2, with D uncertain. The CDR3 loop spans 13 amino acids. Germline-derived CDR1 and CDR2 are SGHTA and FQGTGA. The ends were cut back, 2 bases at V and 6 bases at J, with 7 bases in the middle. CDR3 in amino acids: CASSLWGSGELFF. In DNA form, the CDR3 reads TGTGCCAGCAGCTTATGGGGTTCCGGGGAGCTGTTTTTT.

This clonotype was observed many times. V usage is TRBV7-2 and J usage is TRBJ2-5; TRBD1 might be the D (6 bases). The CDR3 has 13 residues. Trimming took off 6 bases at V and 5 bases at J, with 13 bases between the two ends. Germline assignment: CDR1 SGHTA and CDR2 FQGNSA. Here the CDR3 reads CASSYREWETQYF. CDR3 sequence (DNA): TGTGCCAGCAGTTACAGGGAATGGGAGACCCAGTACTTC.

This clonotype was seen ten or more times. CDR3 bases: TGTGCCAGCAGCTCGGGACAGGCCATGGGTCAGCCCCAGCATTTT. It is translated as CASSSGQAMGQPQHF. The chain joins TRBV5-8 to TRBJ1-5, with TRBD1 identical over 8 bases. After removal of 3 bases from V and 6 bases from J, the junction contained 8 bases not matched to a gene. This CDR3 comprises 15 residues. Germline CDR1 SGHTS, CDR2 YDEGEE.

In this sample, this clonotype turned up many times. The V gene is TRBV6-6, the J gene TRBJ2-1; the D is unclear. The CDR3 covers 17 residues. Trimming removed 1 base from V and 2 bases from J, with 15 bases in between. Looked up from germline, CDR1 is MNHNY and CDR2 is SVGAGI (reference sequence). This chain's CDR3 is CASSYLPASTTYNEQFF. The CDR3 region has the DNA TGTGCCAGCAGTTACTTACCGGCCTCGACAACCTACAATGAGCAGTTCTTC.

This clonotype came up many times. The chain has TRBV7-2 and TRBJ2-7; 14 bases fit TRBD2. Germline V gene data show CDR1 as SGHTA and CDR2 as FQGNSA. The V segment lost 4 bases and the J segment 9 bases; nucleotides outside the gene matches: 8. This CDR3 is built from 15 residues. The CDR3 is CASSWTGTSGSGQYF. CDR3 nucleotides: TGTGCCAGCAGCTGGACCGGGACTAGCGGGAGTGGGCAGTACTTC.

The chain combines TRBV18 with TRBJ2-7; tentative D call: TRBD2 (5 bases). Trimming left V 4 bases short and J 3 bases short, with 13 bases between. This CDR3 has 14 amino acids. The V gene's germline CDR1 is KGHSH and CDR2 LQKENI. CDR3 nucleotide sequence: TGTGCCAGCTCACACAACCTAGCAATCTACGAGCAGTACTTC. Encoded protein: CASSHNLAIYEQYF.